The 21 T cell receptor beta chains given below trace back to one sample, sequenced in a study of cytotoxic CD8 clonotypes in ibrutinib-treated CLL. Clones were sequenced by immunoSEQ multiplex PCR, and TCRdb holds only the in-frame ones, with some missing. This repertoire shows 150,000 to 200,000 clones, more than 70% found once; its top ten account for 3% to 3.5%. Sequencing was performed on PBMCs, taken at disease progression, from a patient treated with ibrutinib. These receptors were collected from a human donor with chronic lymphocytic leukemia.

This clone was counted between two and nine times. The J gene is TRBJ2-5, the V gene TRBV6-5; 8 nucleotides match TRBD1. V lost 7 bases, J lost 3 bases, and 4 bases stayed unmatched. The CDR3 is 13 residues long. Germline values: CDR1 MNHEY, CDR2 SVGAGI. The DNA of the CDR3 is TGTGCCAGCACCTTGACAGGGGAAGAGACCCAGTACTTC. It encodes CASTLTGEETQYF.

The CDR3 here is CASSGPTGAGELFF. As DNA, the CDR3 is TGTGCCAGCAGCGGACCGACAGGGGCAGGGGAGCTGTTTTTT. V usage is TRBV11-1 and J usage is TRBJ2-2; 8 bases are shared with TRBD1. The CDR3 sequence is 14 residues long. From germline, CDR1 is SGHAT and CDR2 FQDESV (reference sequence). The V segment lost 5 bases and the J segment 8 bases; nucleotides outside the gene matches: 7.

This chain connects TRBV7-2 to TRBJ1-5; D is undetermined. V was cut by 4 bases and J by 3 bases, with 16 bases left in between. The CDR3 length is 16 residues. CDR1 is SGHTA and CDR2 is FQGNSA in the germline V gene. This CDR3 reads CASSSNGRVPNQPQHF. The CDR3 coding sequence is TGTGCCAGCAGCTCCAATGGGCGGGTTCCCAATCAGCCCCAGCATTTT.

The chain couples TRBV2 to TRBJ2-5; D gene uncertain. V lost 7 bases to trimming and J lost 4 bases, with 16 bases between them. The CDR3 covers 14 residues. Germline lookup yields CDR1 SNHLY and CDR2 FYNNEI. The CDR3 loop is CASTPFGSGETQYF. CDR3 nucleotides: TGTGCCAGCACCCCCTTTGGATCCGGAGAGACCCAGTACTTC.

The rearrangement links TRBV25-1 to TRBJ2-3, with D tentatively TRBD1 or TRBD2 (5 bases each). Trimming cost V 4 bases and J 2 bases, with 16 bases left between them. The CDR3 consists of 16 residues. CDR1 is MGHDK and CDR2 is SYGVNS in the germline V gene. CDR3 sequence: CASSAKPGRNTDTQYF. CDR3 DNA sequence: TGTGCCAGCAGTGCGAAACCGGGACGAAACACAGATACGCAGTATTTT.

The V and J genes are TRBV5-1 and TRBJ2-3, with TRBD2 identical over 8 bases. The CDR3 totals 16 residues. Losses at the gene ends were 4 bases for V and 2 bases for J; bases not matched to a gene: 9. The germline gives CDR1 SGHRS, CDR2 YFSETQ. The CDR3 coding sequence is TGCGCCAGCAGCCCGGAGCGGGAGTCCACCACAGATACGCAGTATTTT. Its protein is CASSPERESTTDTQYF.

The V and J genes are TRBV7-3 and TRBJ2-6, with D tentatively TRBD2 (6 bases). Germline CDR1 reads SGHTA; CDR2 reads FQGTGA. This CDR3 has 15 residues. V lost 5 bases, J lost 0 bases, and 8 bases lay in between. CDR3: CASSPGGSGANVLTF. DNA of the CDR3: TGTGCCAGCAGCCCCGGGGGCTCTGGGGCCAACGTCCTGACTTTC. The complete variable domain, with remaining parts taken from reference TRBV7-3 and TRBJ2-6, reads GAGVSQTPSNKVTEKGKYVELRCDPISGHTALYWYRQSLGQGPEFLIYFQGTGAADDSGLPNDRFFAVRPEGSVSTLKIQRTERGDSAVYLCASSPGGSGANVLTFGAGSRLTVL.

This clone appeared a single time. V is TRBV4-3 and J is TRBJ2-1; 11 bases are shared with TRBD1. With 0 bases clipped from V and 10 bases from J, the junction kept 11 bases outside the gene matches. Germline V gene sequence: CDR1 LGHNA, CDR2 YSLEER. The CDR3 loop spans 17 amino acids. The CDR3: CASSQDTGQGVGPEQFF. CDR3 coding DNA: TGCGCCAGCAGCCAAGATACGGGACAGGGGGTGGGGCCGGAGCAGTTCTTC.

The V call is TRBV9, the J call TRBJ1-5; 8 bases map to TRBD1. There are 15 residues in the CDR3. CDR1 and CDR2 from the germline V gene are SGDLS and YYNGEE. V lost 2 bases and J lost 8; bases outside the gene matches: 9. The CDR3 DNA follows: TGTGCCAGCAGCGTCGGGGGACAGGTCCAGAAGCCCCAGCATTTT. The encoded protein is CASSVGGQVQKPQHF.

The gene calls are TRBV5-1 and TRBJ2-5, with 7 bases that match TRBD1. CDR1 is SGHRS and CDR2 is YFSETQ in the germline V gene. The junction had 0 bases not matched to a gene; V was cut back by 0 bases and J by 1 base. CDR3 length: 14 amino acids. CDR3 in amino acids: CASSLGDSQETQYF. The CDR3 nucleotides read TGCGCCAGCAGCTTGGGGGACAGCCAAGAGACCCAGTACTTC.

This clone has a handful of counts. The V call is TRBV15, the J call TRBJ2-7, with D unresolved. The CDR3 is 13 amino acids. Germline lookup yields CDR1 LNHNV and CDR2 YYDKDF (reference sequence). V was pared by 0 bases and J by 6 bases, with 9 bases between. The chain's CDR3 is CATSRDSRSEQYF. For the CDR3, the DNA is TGTGCCACCAGCAGAGATTCGCGTTCCGAGCAGTACTTC.

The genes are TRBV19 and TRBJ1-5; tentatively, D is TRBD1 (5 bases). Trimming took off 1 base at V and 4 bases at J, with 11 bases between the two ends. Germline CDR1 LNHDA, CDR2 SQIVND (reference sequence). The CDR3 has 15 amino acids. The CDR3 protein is CASSIVGDRNQPQHF. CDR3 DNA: TGTGCCAGTAGTATAGTAGGGGACCGAAATCAGCCCCAGCATTTT.

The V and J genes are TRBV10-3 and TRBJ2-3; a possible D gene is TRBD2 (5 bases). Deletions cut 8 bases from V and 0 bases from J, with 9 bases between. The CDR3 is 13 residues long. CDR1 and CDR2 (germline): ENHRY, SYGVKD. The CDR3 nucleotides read TGTGCCATCTTCAGCGGTAGCACAGATACGCAGTATTTT. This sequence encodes CAIFSGSTDTQYF.

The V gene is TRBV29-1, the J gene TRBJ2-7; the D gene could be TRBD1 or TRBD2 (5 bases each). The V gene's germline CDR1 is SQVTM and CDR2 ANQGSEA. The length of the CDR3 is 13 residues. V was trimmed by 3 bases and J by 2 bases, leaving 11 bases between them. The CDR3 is CSVEVTGPYEQYF. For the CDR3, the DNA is TGCAGCGTTGAGGTCACGGGACCCTACGAGCAGTACTTC.

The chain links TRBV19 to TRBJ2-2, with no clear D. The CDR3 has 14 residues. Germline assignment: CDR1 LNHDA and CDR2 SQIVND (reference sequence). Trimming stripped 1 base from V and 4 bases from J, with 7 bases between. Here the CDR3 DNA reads TGTGCCAGTAGTATAGGGCAAACCACCGGGGAGCTGTTTTTT. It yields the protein CASSIGQTTGELFF.

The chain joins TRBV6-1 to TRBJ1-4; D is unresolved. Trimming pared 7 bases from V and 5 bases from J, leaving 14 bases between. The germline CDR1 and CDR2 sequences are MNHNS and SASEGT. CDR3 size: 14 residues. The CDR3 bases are TGTGCCAGCACCCCTGCCACAGCAAATGAAAAACTGTTTTTT. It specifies CASTPATANEKLFF.

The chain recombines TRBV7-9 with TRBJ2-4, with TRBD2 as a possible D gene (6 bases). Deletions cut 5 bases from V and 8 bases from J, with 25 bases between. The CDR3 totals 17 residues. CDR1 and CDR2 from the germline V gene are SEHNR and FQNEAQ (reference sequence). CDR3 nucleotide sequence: TGTGCCAGCAGCCCCAACGGTCGTGGGGGACTGAGAGACATTCAGTACTTC. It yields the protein CASSPNGRGGLRDIQYF.

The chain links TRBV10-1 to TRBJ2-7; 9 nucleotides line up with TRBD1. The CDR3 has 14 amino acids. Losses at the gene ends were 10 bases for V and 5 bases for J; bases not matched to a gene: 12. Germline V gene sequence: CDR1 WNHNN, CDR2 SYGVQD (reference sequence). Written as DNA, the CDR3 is TGCGCCACCAGGAAGGACAGGGGTTCCCACGAGCAGTACTTC. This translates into CATRKDRGSHEQYF.

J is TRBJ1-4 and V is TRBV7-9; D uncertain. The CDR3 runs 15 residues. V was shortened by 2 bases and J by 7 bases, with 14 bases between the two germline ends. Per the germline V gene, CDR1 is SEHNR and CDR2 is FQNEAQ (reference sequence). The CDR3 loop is CASSLLGEGSEKLFF. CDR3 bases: TGTGCCAGCAGCTTACTTGGGGAGGGTAGTGAAAAACTGTTTTTT.

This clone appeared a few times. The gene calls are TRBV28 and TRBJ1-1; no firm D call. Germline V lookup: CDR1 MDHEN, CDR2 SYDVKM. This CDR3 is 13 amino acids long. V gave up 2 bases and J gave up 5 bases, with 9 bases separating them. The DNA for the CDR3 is TGTGCCAGCAGTTTAAGAAGTCGGACTGAAGCTTTCTTT. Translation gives CASSLRSRTEAFF.

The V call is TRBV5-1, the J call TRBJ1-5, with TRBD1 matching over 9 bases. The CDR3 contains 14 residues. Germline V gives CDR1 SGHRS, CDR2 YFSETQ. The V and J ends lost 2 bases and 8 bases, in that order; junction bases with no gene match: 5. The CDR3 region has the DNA TGCGCCAGCAGCTTAACAGGGGGCTCGAAGCCCCAGCATTTT. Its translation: CASSLTGGSKPQHF.